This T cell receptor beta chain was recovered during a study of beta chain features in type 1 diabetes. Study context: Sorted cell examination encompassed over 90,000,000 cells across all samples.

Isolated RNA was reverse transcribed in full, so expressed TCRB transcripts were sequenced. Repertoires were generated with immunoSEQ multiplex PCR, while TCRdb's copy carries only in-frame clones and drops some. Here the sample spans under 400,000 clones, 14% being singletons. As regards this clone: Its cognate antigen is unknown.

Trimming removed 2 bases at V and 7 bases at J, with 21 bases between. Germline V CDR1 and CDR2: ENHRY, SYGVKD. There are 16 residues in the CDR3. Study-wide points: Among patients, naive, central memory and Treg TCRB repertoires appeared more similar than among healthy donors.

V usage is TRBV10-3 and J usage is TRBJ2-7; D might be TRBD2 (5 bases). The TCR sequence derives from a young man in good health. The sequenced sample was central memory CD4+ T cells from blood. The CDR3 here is CAISEAFSTGSPEQYV. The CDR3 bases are TGTGCCATCAGTGAGGCGTTTTCCACGGGGTCTCCGGAGCAGTACGTC.